This TCR beta chain derives from a study of blood T cell repertoires in COVID-19. Germline CDR1 KGHSH, CDR2 LQKENI. The CDR3 length is 15 residues. V was clipped by 4 bases and J by 1 base, with 10 bases between them. Methods used by the authors: Estimated nucleated cell counts came from reference gene primer amplification. Sequenced by immunoSEQ multiplex PCR; TCRdb stores in-frame clones only, minus some. The V and J calls and the clone size are those of that table, but D and trimming were determined from the DNA. In the table there are about 120,000 clones, about 85% of which are singletons. The specimen sequenced was peripheral blood. This TCR was sampled from a man between 35 and 55 years old with acute or convalescent COVID-19. V usage is TRBV18 and J usage is TRBJ2-2; D might be TRBD1 (6 bases). CDR3 sequence reads: CASSRRGQNTGELFF. CDR3 DNA: TGTGCCAGCTCACGAAGGGGACAGAACACCGGGGAGCTGTTTTTT.